This T cell receptor (beta chain) was retrieved from a study of breast tumors, draining lymph nodes, adjacent tissues. Study-level points and caveats: Luminal-like breast cancer showed significantly higher tumor–nontumor repertoire similarity than basal-like.

TCRdb recomputed calls from the multiplex PCR reads with MiXCR, one row per CDR3 protein. The sample records 250,000 or so distinct CDR3 sequences, more than 30% being singletons. This clonotype was counted ten times or more. Its antigen remains unknown. The lymph nodes were axillary draining lymph nodes from breast cancer patients. This sequence was found in a female donor with breast cancer. Some clones in this sample may be carry-over from other donors' samples. Sequencing input: axillary lymph node tissue.

The chain's CDR3 is CASSLEGGSTDTQYF. In DNA form, the CDR3 reads TGTGCCAGCAGCTTGGAGGGGGGAAGCACAGATACGCAGTATTTT. This sequence joins TRBV5-6 and TRBJ2-3, with D perhaps being TRBD1 or TRBD2 (6 bases each). The CDR3 loop spans 15 amino acids. Germline lookup yields CDR1 SGHDT and CDR2 YYEEEE. V was cut by 0 bases and J by 0 bases, with 8 bases left in between.